This TCR beta chain was sequenced for a study of blood T cell repertoires in COVID-19. The table came from immunoSEQ multiplex PCR; TCRdb's copy has only in-frame clones and leaves some out. The sample has approximately 99,000 clones, 88% seen once; the top ten hold under 3%. The germline CDR1 and CDR2 sequences are MNHEY and SVGAGI. After removal of 5 bases from V and 3 bases from J, the junction contained 7 bases not matched to a gene. CDR3 size: 15 residues. Sequencing was carried out using peripheral blood. This sequence joins TRBV6-5 and TRBJ2-7; 10 nucleotides line up with TRBD2. The clonotype comes from a human donor in a cohort sampled during active COVID-19. This CDR3 reads CASSLSGGPLYEQYF. As DNA, the CDR3 is TGTGCCAGCAGTCTTAGCGGGGGGCCCCTCTACGAGCAGTACTTC.